This section outlines one T cell receptor beta chain sequence together with its context. This sample is part of a study of cytomegalovirus exposure and HLA in healthy donors. This PCR relied on a set of 60 Vbeta primers and 13 Jbeta primers. The protocol was immunoSEQ multiplex PCR, while the TCRdb copy is restricted to in-frame clones and leaves out a portion. The table shows around 160,000 clones, with just over 75% occurring only once. In germline, CDR1 is MNHEY, CDR2 SMNVEV (reference sequence). The CDR3 sequence is 14 residues long. The J segment lost 14 bases and the V segment lost 0 bases, leaving 9 bases of the junction unmatched.

The receptor was derived from a woman in her thirties or forties in good health and CMV-seronegative. V is TRBV27 and J is TRBJ2-1; TRBD2 aligns across 8 bases. Input material: PBMCs. The CDR3 loop is CASSLSRASGLEFF. In DNA form, the CDR3 reads TGTGCCAGCAGTTTATCCCGAGCTAGCGGGCTTGAGTTCTTC.